Here is one TCR beta chain with its context. With 32 V and 13 J primers, multiplex PCR amplified the TCR beta CDR3. A single record per CDR3 protein comes from TCRdb applying MiXCR to the multiplex PCR reads. The sample gives around 2,500 distinct CDR3 sequences, 40% to 60% of which show up once; 44% is in the top ten. Template was bulk tumor genomic DNA, 600 to 650 ng per sample. Several spatially distant biopsies were obtained per primary tumor intraoperatively. Newly diagnosed with untreated non-small cell lung cancer, the patients underwent curative surgery. The data stem from a study of immune heterogeneity within non-small cell lung tumors. Source material: lung tumor tissue. The receptor was derived from a middle-aged man with non-small cell lung cancer.

CDR3 nucleotides: TGCAGTGCCCACGAACTAGCGGGATCCACCTACGAGCAGTACTTC. It translates to CSAHELAGSTYEQYF. J is TRBJ2-7 and V is TRBV20-1; 10 bases fit TRBD2. V was pared by 6 bases and J by 2 bases, with 10 bases of the junction left unmatched. This CDR3 has 15 residues. The germline CDR1 and CDR2 sequences are DFQATT and SNEGSKA (reference sequence).